This TCR beta chain appears in the sequencing data of a study of blood T cell repertoires in COVID-19. Assay: immunoSEQ multiplex PCR; the TCRdb copy retains only in-frame clones and omits some. Of 20,000 to 25,000 clones detected, roughly 80% appear once; the ten largest clones hold 50% to 75%. A single count supports this clone. The CDR3 extends over 15 amino acids. The V gene end was trimmed by 3 bases and the J gene end by 6 bases; junction bases not matched to a gene: 7. Germline V gene sequence: CDR1 KGHSH, CDR2 LQKENI. The source is an elderly woman with acute or convalescent COVID-19. This rearrangement joins TRBV18 to TRBJ1-5, with TRBD1 matching 8 bases. The sequencing input was peripheral blood. The CDR3 loop reads CASSPPGGAGQPQHF. CDR3 nucleotide sequence: TGTGCCAGCTCACCCCCAGGGGGCGCCGGTCAGCCCCAGCATTTT.